This passage covers 20 T cell receptor beta chains from one sample sequenced in a study of T cell changes during pregnancy in multiple sclerosis. The assay was immunoSEQ multiplex PCR, and TCRdb's table has in-frame clones only and misses some. The sample includes under 50,000 clones, almost 95% of them seen just once. The sample in question was CD4+ T cells from peripheral blood mononuclear cells, obtained after pregnancy. The receptors come from a female donor with multiple sclerosis, enrolled in a pregnancy study.

The chain has TRBV27 and TRBJ2-7, with 7 bases that match TRBD1. The germline CDR1 and CDR2 sequences are MNHEY and SMNVEV (reference sequence). CDR3 length equals 14 residues. The J segment lost 3 bases and the V segment lost 6 bases, leaving 8 bases of the junction unmatched. The CDR3 sequence: CASRRQGKVYEQYF. The CDR3 DNA is TGTGCCAGCAGAAGACAGGGAAAAGTCTACGAGCAGTACTTC.

CDR3 residues: CASSSSQGRINTEAFF. The CDR3 coding sequence is TGTGCCAGTAGTAGTTCACAGGGCCGGATCAACACTGAAGCTTTCTTT. The genes are TRBV19 and TRBJ1-1, with D possibly TRBD1 on 6 matching bases. The germline V and J ends were trimmed by 4 bases and 2 bases, with 17 bases remaining between them. The CDR3 totals 16 residues. Germline V gene lookup returns CDR1 LNHDA and CDR2 SQIVND (reference sequence).

The chain recombines TRBV19 with TRBJ1-4; perhaps TRBD1 as D (5 bases). Trimming took 0 bases from V and 8 from J, leaving 10 bases between them. CDR3 length equals 14 residues. Germline V CDR1 and CDR2: LNHDA, SQIVND (reference sequence). Here the CDR3 DNA reads TGTGCCAGTAGTATAGAGGGGGGAATCGAAAAACTGTTTTTT. This gives the protein CASSIEGGIEKLFF.

The chain is built from TRBV4-1 and TRBJ1-2; weak D call: TRBD1 (6 bases). The CDR3 runs 15 residues. V lost 1 base and J 2 bases, leaving 11 bases between the germline ends. From germline, CDR1 is MGHRA and CDR2 YSYEKL. The CDR3: CASSQGGQLNYGYTF. The CDR3 region has the DNA TGCGCCAGCAGCCAAGGTGGACAGCTGAACTATGGCTACACCTTC.

The rearrangement joins TRBV19 to TRBJ1-1, with D possibly TRBD1 on 6 matching bases. Trimming took 4 bases from V and 4 from J, leaving 16 bases between them. The CDR3 covers 15 residues. Germline CDR1 is LNHDA and CDR2 is SQIVND (reference sequence). In DNA form, the CDR3 reads TGTGCCAGTAGTAGCGTCCAGGGGACCGCCACTGAAGCTTTCTTT. Its protein is CASSSVQGTATEAFF.

V usage is TRBV6-1 and J usage is TRBJ2-1; 7 bases fit TRBD2. Trimming cost V 3 bases and J 5 bases; bases outside gene matches: 4. The germline CDR1 and CDR2 sequences are MNHNS and SASEGT. The CDR3 is 14 amino acids. CDR3 in DNA: TGTGCCAGCAGTGACCAGCGGGGCGACAATGAGCAGTTCTTC. This gives the protein CASSDQRGDNEQFF.

The rearrangement uses TRBV27 and TRBJ2-2; the D gene is possibly TRBD1 (5 bases). From germline, CDR1 is MNHEY and CDR2 SMNVEV (reference sequence). CDR3 length: 15 residues. Trimming cost V 6 bases and J 4 bases, with 15 bases left between them. The CDR3 loop reads CASRIQGSGTGELFF. The CDR3 nucleotides are TGTGCCAGCAGAATCCAGGGCTCCGGCACCGGGGAGCTGTTTTTT.

The CDR3 DNA reads TGTGCCAGCAGCGTAGCTGGCAGGGCTAATTCACCCCTCCACTTT. Translating gives CASSVAGRANSPLHF. The chain carries TRBV9 and TRBJ1-6, with D possibly being TRBD1 (5 bases). The CDR3 sequence is 15 residues long. Per the germline V gene, CDR1 is SGDLS and CDR2 is YYNGEE. V gave up 0 bases and J gave up 6 bases, with 10 bases separating them.

The chain uses TRBV15 and TRBJ1-2; weak D call: TRBD1 (5 bases). Trimming removed 3 bases at V and 5 bases at J, with 10 bases between. Germline CDR1 LNHNV, CDR2 YYDKDF (reference sequence). CDR3 length: 13 residues. The CDR3 protein is CATSSRQQYGYTF. The CDR3 region has the DNA TGTGCCACCAGCAGCCGACAGCAATATGGCTACACCTTC.

The rearrangement joins TRBV6-6 to TRBJ2-1; TRBD1 matches 7 bases. Germline values: CDR1 MNHNY, CDR2 SVGAGI (reference sequence). The CDR3 has 15 residues. The V gene end was trimmed by 4 bases and the J gene end by 0 bases; junction bases not matched to a gene: 3. For the CDR3, the DNA is TGTGCCAGCAGTTCGGACAGGAGCTCCTACAATGAGCAGTTCTTC. Translated: CASSSDRSSYNEQFF.

The CDR3 nucleotides read TGCGCCAGCAGCTTTCGGACGGGGGGGACTGAAGCTTTCTTT. Its translation: CASSFRTGGTEAFF. The rearrangement links TRBV5-1 to TRBJ1-1; weak D call: TRBD1 (5 bases). V was cut by 2 bases and J by 5 bases, with 13 bases left in between. The CDR3 is 14 residues long. Germline CDR1 SGHRS, CDR2 YFSETQ. The full variable domain, with the rest looked up from reference TRBV5-1 and TRBJ1-1, is KAGVTQTPRYLIKTRGQQVTLSCSPISGHRSVSWYQQTPGQGLQFLFEYFSETQRNKGNFPGRFSGRQFSNSRSEMNVSTLELGDSALYLCASSFRTGGTEAFFGQGTRLTVV.

This chain links TRBV2 with TRBJ1-3; D unclear. V was cut by 6 bases and J by 0 bases, with 9 bases left in between. The CDR3 runs 14 residues. Germline loops: CDR1 SNHLY, CDR2 FYNNEI. In DNA form, the CDR3 reads TGTGCCAGCAGGCAACAGAACTCTGGAAACACCATATATTTT. It specifies CASRQQNSGNTIYF.

Only one count was recorded for this clone. For the CDR3, the DNA is TGTGCCAGCAGCTTTGGGACAGGTTGGGACACTGAAGCTTTCTTT. Its protein is CASSFGTGWDTEAFF. The genes are TRBV7-9 and TRBJ1-1; TRBD1 matches 8 bases. Germline V gives CDR1 SEHNR, CDR2 FQNEAQ (reference sequence). J gave up 3 bases and V 3 bases, and 6 bases lay outside the gene matches. CDR3 size: 15 residues. Looking up the rest from reference TRBV7-9 and TRBJ1-1 gives the full variable domain: DTGVSQNPRHKITKRGQNVTFRCDPISEHNRLYWYRQTLGQGPEFLTYFQNEAQLEKSRLLSDRFSAERPKGSFSTLEIQRTEQGDSAMYLCASSFGTGWDTEAFFGQGTRLTVV.

This chain joins TRBV19 and TRBJ1-2, with no clear D. The CDR3 consists of 12 residues. V lost 7 bases and J lost 2, with 8 bases in between. Germline values: CDR1 LNHDA, CDR2 SQIVND (reference sequence). The CDR3 DNA reads as TGTGCCAGTACCAGCGCCAACTATGGCTACACCTTC. Its protein product is CASTSANYGYTF.

The V call is TRBV19, the J call TRBJ1-1; tentative D call: TRBD1 (6 bases). The germline V gene encodes CDR1 LNHDA and CDR2 SQIVND (reference sequence). This CDR3 has 15 residues. Trimming removed 3 bases from V and 1 base from J, with 12 bases in between. The CDR3 DNA reads as TGTGCCAGTAGTATCCGGGACACCGCGAACACTGAAGCTTTCTTT. Translated, it gives CASSIRDTANTEAFF.

The chain combines TRBV2 with TRBJ2-7; 13 positions match TRBD2. The CDR3 length is 15 residues. Germline CDR1 reads SNHLY; CDR2 reads FYNNEI. Losses at the gene ends were 5 bases for V and 6 bases for J; bases not matched to a gene: 7. For the CDR3, the DNA is TGTGCCAGCAGTACCCGGGGGACTAGCGGGGTCGAGCAGTACTTC. Protein: CASSTRGTSGVEQYF.

This clone was detected once. The gene calls are TRBV10-2 and TRBJ2-6, with 12 bases identical to TRBD1. CDR1 and CDR2 from the germline V gene are WSHSY and SAAADI. With 6 bases clipped from V and 3 bases from J, the junction kept 3 bases outside the gene matches. This CDR3 has 16 amino acids. DNA for the CDR3: TGCGCCAGCAGGGGACAGGGGGCTGTTGGGGCCAACGTCCTGACTTTC. Translating it yields CASRGQGAVGANVLTF.

Only one count was recorded for this clone. This chain links TRBV2 with TRBJ1-5; D possibly corresponds to TRBD1 (6 bases). Looked up from germline, CDR1 is SNHLY and CDR2 is FYNNEI. Trimming took off 1 base at V and 1 base at J, with 11 bases between the two ends. The CDR3 sequence is 16 residues long. The DNA for the CDR3 is TGTGCCAGCAGTGAAGGGGGGCGGAGGAGCAATCAGCCCCAGCATTTT. The encoded protein is CASSEGGRRSNQPQHF. The complete variable domain, with remaining parts taken from reference TRBV2 and TRBJ1-5, reads EPEVTQTPSHQVTQMGQEVILRCVPISNHLYFYWYRQILGQKVEFLVSFYNNEISEKSEIFDDQFSVERPDGSNFTLKIRSTKLEDSAMYFCASSEGGRRSNQPQHFGDGTRLSIL.

The V call is TRBV5-1, the J call TRBJ2-7, with TRBD1 matching over 9 bases. Per the germline V gene, CDR1 is SGHRS and CDR2 is YFSETQ. The V gene end was trimmed by 3 bases and the J gene end by 5 bases; junction bases not matched to a gene: 9. This CDR3 contains 15 residues. This CDR3 is CASSWAGDRANEQYF. Here the CDR3 DNA reads TGCGCCAGCAGCTGGGCCGGGGACAGGGCCAACGAGCAGTACTTC.

As for this clone: Germline and junction disagree at one end, which may indicate a read error. The chain has TRBV7-7 and TRBJ1-5, with D uncertain. The CDR3 loop spans 15 amino acids. Per germline, CDR1 SSHAT and CDR2 FNYEAQ (reference sequence). CDR3 nucleotides: TGTGCTAGCAGCCCGACAAATATGAGCAATCAGCCCCAGCATTTT. Residues: CASSPTNMSNQPQHF.